Below are 19 T cell receptor beta chains sequenced from a single sample in a study of blood T cell repertoires in COVID-19. Sequencing used immunoSEQ multiplex PCR; TCRdb keeps in-frame clones, though not all of them. The data show about 110,000 clones, roughly 69% seen once. Input material: peripheral blood. The receptors come from a man older than 75 with acute or convalescent COVID-19.

This clone came up many times. The V call is TRBV28, the J call TRBJ1-2, with TRBD1 as a possible D gene (5 bases). The V gene lost 7 bases and the J gene lost 3 bases, with 12 bases spanning the gap. The CDR3 is 13 amino acids. Germline CDR1 and CDR2: MDHEN and SYDVKM. CDR3 region: CASTRAEHYGYTF. The CDR3 DNA reads as TGTGCCAGCACCAGGGCCGAACACTATGGCTACACCTTC.

The V and J genes are TRBV29-1 and TRBJ2-3, with 9 bases identical to TRBD1. The CDR3 spans 12 residues. Germline-derived CDR1 and CDR2 are SQVTM and ANQGSEA. J gave up 6 bases and V 6 bases, and 4 bases lay outside the gene matches. CDR3 sequence (DNA): TGCAGCGTGGGACAGGGTTTGGATACGCAGTATTTT. This gives the protein CSVGQGLDTQYF.

This chain connects TRBV10-3 to TRBJ1-2; D may be TRBD1 (6 bases). V was cut by 3 bases and J by 8 bases, with 19 bases left in between. The CDR3 loop spans 15 amino acids. Germline V gene lookup returns CDR1 ENHRY and CDR2 SYGVKD. The CDR3 is CAISEMSPGAGGYTF. In DNA form, the CDR3 reads TGTGCCATCAGTGAAATGAGTCCAGGGGCGGGCGGCTACACCTTC.

This clone was found a few times. This chain connects TRBV7-9 to TRBJ1-6; D unresolved. The V gene's germline CDR1 is SEHNR and CDR2 FQNEAQ (reference sequence). V was clipped by 5 bases and J by 13 bases, with 24 bases between them. The CDR3 length is 16 residues. The CDR3 here is CASSPGGQDGFVPLHF. The CDR3 DNA follows: TGTGCCAGCAGCCCAGGAGGGCAGGATGGTTTCGTTCCCCTCCACTTT.

The chain couples TRBV29-1 to TRBJ2-6, with D unresolved. Deletions cut 7 bases from V and 0 bases from J, with 13 bases between. The germline gives CDR1 SQVTM, CDR2 ANQGSEA. The CDR3 runs to 15 residues. The CDR3 DNA follows: TGCAGCGCCAGGTACGGCAGCTCTGGGGCCAACGTCCTGACTTTC. Translation: CSARYGSSGANVLTF. The full variable domain, completed using reference TRBV29-1 and TRBJ2-6, is SAVISQKPSRDICQRGTSLTIQCQVDSQVTMMFWYRQQPGQSLTLIATANQGSEATYESGFVIDKFPISRPNLTFSTLTVSNMSPEDSSIYLCSARYGSSGANVLTFGAGSRLTVL.

As for this clone: One end of the junction does not line up with germline, which may come from a read error. The chain joins TRBV5-6 to TRBJ1-2; the D is unclear. CDR1 and CDR2 from the germline V gene are SGHDT and YYEEEE. The CDR3 has 11 amino acids. The CDR3: CASSLDGSSLF. The DNA of the CDR3 is TGTGCCAGCAGCTTGGACGGTAGTAGTCTCTTC.

This clone was recorded only once. The CDR3 spells CASSFKGARGYTF. The CDR3 DNA follows: TGTGCCAGCAGTTTTAAGGGGGCCCGAGGCTACACCTTC. This chain connects TRBV28 to TRBJ1-2; TRBD1 agrees at 7 bases. After removal of 3 bases from V and 8 bases from J, the junction contained 6 bases not matched to a gene. The CDR3 is 13 amino acids. Per germline, CDR1 MDHEN and CDR2 SYDVKM.

The chain is built from TRBV19 and TRBJ1-3, with D hard to call. The CDR3 has 13 residues. V lost 6 bases and J 3 bases, leaving 9 bases between the germline ends. Per germline, CDR1 LNHDA and CDR2 SQIVND (reference sequence). The CDR3 reads CASRRNGGNTIYF. The CDR3 bases are TGTGCCAGTAGGCGGAACGGTGGAAACACCATATATTTT.

V gene TRBV3-1 (or the pseudogene TRBV3-2) combines with J gene TRBJ2-5, with TRBD2 as a possible D gene (6 bases). Germline CDR1 and CDR2: LGHDT and YNNKEL (reference sequence). V was shortened by 1 base and J by 5 bases, with 11 bases between the two germline ends. The CDR3 totals 14 residues. CDR3 in amino acids: CASSQGASGETQYF. The CDR3, as DNA: TGTGCCAGCAGCCAAGGGGCAAGCGGGGAGACCCAGTACTTC.

The V call is TRBV11-3, the J call TRBJ2-1, with D possibly being TRBD2 (7 bases). The CDR3 is made up of 15 amino acids. The V end was cut by 4 bases, the J end by 9 bases, with 19 bases between. In germline, CDR1 is SGHNT, CDR2 YENEEA. In nucleotides, the CDR3 is TGTGCCAGCAGCTCCCTTAGCGGACTAGGGGGTGAGCAGTTCTTC. This encodes CASSSLSGLGGEQFF.

CDR3: CASSDERDSTDTQYF. In DNA form, the CDR3 reads TGTGCCAGCAGTGATGAGCGGGACAGCACAGATACGCAGTATTTT. This rearrangement joins TRBV25-1 to TRBJ2-3, with 7 bases matching TRBD2. The CDR3 has 15 residues. In germline, CDR1 is MGHDK, CDR2 SYGVNS. The V gene end was trimmed by 3 bases and the J gene end by 0 bases; junction bases not matched to a gene: 3. The whole variable domain, filled in from reference TRBV25-1 and TRBJ2-3, reads EADIYQTPRYLVIGTGKKITLECSQTMGHDKMYWYQQDPGMELHLIHYSYGVNSTEKGDLSSESTVSRIRTEHFPLTLESARPSHTSQYLCASSDERDSTDTQYFGPGTRLTVL.

This clone was counted at least ten times. The chain joins TRBV2 to TRBJ1-2, with 12 bases lining up with TRBD1. CDR1 and CDR2 from the germline V gene are SNHLY and FYNNEI. With 6 bases clipped from V and 4 bases from J, the junction kept 6 bases outside the gene matches. The CDR3 spans 15 residues. CDR3 nucleotide sequence: TGTGCCAGCAGGGGGACAGGGGGCGACCTCTATGGCTACACCTTC. It specifies CASRGTGGDLYGYTF.

The CDR3 loop is CASSQATVQYF. The CDR3 region has the DNA TGTGCCAGCAGCCAAGCAACAGTTCAGTACTTC. The chain combines TRBV3-1 (or the pseudogene TRBV3-2) with TRBJ2-4; D gene ambiguous. The CDR3 contains 11 residues. Trimming removed 1 base from V and 11 bases from J, with 6 bases in between. Germline assignment: CDR1 LGHDT and CDR2 YNNKEL (reference sequence).

The chain uses TRBV7-9 and TRBJ2-1, with 11 bases that match TRBD2. Germline V lookup: CDR1 SEHNR, CDR2 FQNEAQ (reference sequence). The V and J ends lost 0 bases and 9 bases, in that order; junction bases with no gene match: 7. The CDR3 has 16 residues. For the CDR3, the DNA is TGTGCCAGCAGCTTAGCCGTACTAGCGGGAGTGCCTGAGCAGTTCTTC. Translated, it gives CASSLAVLAGVPEQFF.

V gene TRBV9 combines with J gene TRBJ2-1, with 8 bases fitting TRBD2. This CDR3 has 14 amino acids. V trimming: 5 bases; J trimming: 9 bases; junction bases outside the gene matches: 10. Per germline, CDR1 SGDLS and CDR2 YYNGEE. CDR3 loop: CASSPGGWSVEQFF. The CDR3 bases are TGTGCCAGCAGTCCGGGAGGGTGGAGCGTTGAGCAGTTCTTC.

This clone was counted once. The CDR3 loop is CASSPVPGSSEPQHF. CDR3 nucleotide sequence: TGTGCCAGCTCACCGGTGCCGGGATCTAGCGAGCCCCAGCATTTT. This chain links TRBV18 with TRBJ1-5; D not certain. The CDR3 runs 15 residues. Trimming took off 3 bases at V and 8 bases at J, with 17 bases between the two ends. Germline V CDR1 and CDR2: KGHSH, LQKENI.

The V call is TRBV18, the J call TRBJ1-4, with D perhaps matching TRBD1 (5 bases). The CDR3 loop spans 16 amino acids. The germline CDR1 and CDR2 sequences are KGHSH and LQKENI. Between the trimmed V and J ends, which lost 3 bases and 5 bases, there was a span of 16 bases. The CDR3 nucleotides are TGTGCCAGCTCACCCCCGTGGGGCGGCCCGAATGAAAAACTGTTTTTT. This encodes CASSPPWGGPNEKLFF.

The chain couples TRBV19 to TRBJ1-5; D remains ambiguous. The CDR3 covers 13 residues. The germline V and J ends were trimmed by 11 bases and 0 bases, with 11 bases remaining between them. The germline CDR1 and CDR2 sequences are LNHDA and SQIVND (reference sequence). In DNA form, the CDR3 reads TGTGCCTCCGTGGGGAGTAGCAATCAGCCCCAGCATTTT. Translating it yields CASVGSSNQPQHF.

The genes are TRBV6-5 and TRBJ2-5; the match to TRBD2 covers 7 bases. The CDR3 is 15 residues long. Per the germline V gene, CDR1 is MNHEY and CDR2 is SVGAGI. With V trimmed by 0 bases and J by 5 bases, 6 bases remained unmatched. The DNA for the CDR3 is TGTGCCAGCAGTTACTCGAACGCGGGAGTGGAGACCCAGTACTTC. This sequence encodes CASSYSNAGVETQYF.